The 30 T cell receptor beta chains below all came from one sample that was sequenced in a study of blood T cell repertoires in COVID-19. Method: immunoSEQ multiplex PCR; TCRdb's copy keeps in-frame clones and lacks some. The table has under 300,000 clones, roughly 86% seen once. The specimen sequenced was peripheral blood. The receptor source for this set is an elderly man with acute or convalescent COVID-19.

The chain couples TRBV28 to TRBJ1-6, with 9 bases matching TRBD1. The V gene end was trimmed by 6 bases and the J gene end by 7 bases; junction bases not matched to a gene: 7. The CDR3 is 15 residues long. Per the germline V gene, CDR1 is MDHEN and CDR2 is SYDVKM. Here the CDR3 DNA reads TGTGCCAGCAGACTCGCGACAGGGGGAAATTCACCCCTCCACTTT. Translation: CASRLATGGNSPLHF.

This clone was seen only once. The genes are TRBV28 and TRBJ1-3; 10 bases fit TRBD1. Germline CDR1 is MDHEN and CDR2 is SYDVKM. With V trimmed by 8 bases and J by 2 bases, 18 bases remained unmatched. This CDR3 is built from 19 residues. In nucleotides, the CDR3 is TGTGCCAGCCTCCGGCCCCAAGGGACAGGGGAGGACGCTGGAAACACCATATATTTT. Its translation: CASLRPQGTGEDAGNTIYF.

The V gene is TRBV5-1, the J gene TRBJ2-5; 7 bases match TRBD1. The germline V gene has CDR1 SGHRS and CDR2 YFSETQ. This CDR3 contains 16 residues. V lost 0 bases, J lost 2 bases, and 7 bases stayed unmatched. This CDR3 is CASSLEGAPRQETQYF. In DNA form, the CDR3 reads TGCGCCAGCAGCTTGGAGGGGGCTCCGCGGCAAGAGACCCAGTACTTC.

V usage is TRBV3-1 (or the pseudogene TRBV3-2) and J usage is TRBJ2-7, with TRBD1 matching over 9 bases. The CDR3 covers 14 residues. Germline CDR1 LGHDT, CDR2 YNNKEL (reference sequence). V gave up 4 bases and J gave up 6 bases; unmatched junction bases: 7. This chain's CDR3 is CASSLTGGNLEQYF. The DNA for the CDR3 is TGTGCCAGCAGCCTGACAGGGGGTAACCTCGAGCAGTACTTC.

The chain recombines TRBV6-6 with TRBJ2-1; D is perhaps TRBD2 (6 bases). The germline V gene has CDR1 MNHNY and CDR2 SVGAGI (reference sequence). Trimming removed 5 bases from V and 7 bases from J, with 21 bases in between. This CDR3 is built from 16 residues. CDR3: CASSPNGALAGNEQFF. The CDR3 DNA sequence: TGTGCCAGCAGTCCAAACGGGGCTCTGGCGGGGAATGAGCAGTTCTTC.

The chain couples TRBV6-5 to TRBJ2-7, with a weak D call TRBD1 (5 bases). Germline V lookup: CDR1 MNHEY, CDR2 SVGAGI. The germline V and J ends were trimmed by 8 bases and 3 bases, with 5 bases remaining between them. The CDR3 runs 10 residues. CDR3 region: CASDSYEQYF. In DNA, the CDR3 is TGTGCCAGCGACAGCTACGAGCAGTACTTC.

The V gene is TRBV6-5, the J gene TRBJ2-7; weak D call: TRBD1 (5 bases). CDR1 and CDR2 from the germline V gene are MNHEY and SVGAGI. The V gene lost 7 bases and the J gene lost 4 bases, with 14 bases spanning the gap. This CDR3 region has 13 residues. As DNA, the CDR3 is TGTGCCAGCACCCCAGACAGCTCATACGAGCAGTACTTC. Translated, it gives CASTPDSSYEQYF.

This clone is a singleton in its sample. The chain joins TRBV27 to TRBJ2-2; a possible D gene is TRBD2 (5 bases). Trimming shortened V by 7 bases and J by 4 bases, and 13 bases separated the two germline ends. CDR1 MNHEY and CDR2 SMNVEV come from the germline V gene (reference sequence). The CDR3 consists of 14 residues. CDR3 amino acids: CASTRRGSTGELFF. The CDR3, as DNA: TGTGCCAGCACCCGTCGGGGTAGCACCGGGGAGCTGTTTTTT.

The V call is TRBV18, the J call TRBJ1-3; tentatively, D is TRBD1 (6 bases). V lost 4 bases, J lost 0 bases, and 16 bases lay in between. This CDR3 comprises 17 residues. Germline CDR1 reads KGHSH; CDR2 reads LQKENI. The CDR3 spells CASSLKGVGPSGNTIYF. The CDR3 DNA reads as TGTGCCAGCTCACTTAAGGGGGTCGGGCCCTCTGGAAACACCATATATTTT.

About this clone itself: At one end the junction does not follow the germline gene, possibly because of a read error. The rearrangement links TRBV6-5 to TRBJ2-7, with 13 bases that match TRBD2. In germline, CDR1 is MNHEY, CDR2 SVGAGI. The CDR3 sequence is 15 residues long. The CDR3 nucleotides are TGTGCCAGTAGTTCCGGGACTAGCGGGACCTACGAGCAGTACTTC. Amino acids: CASSSGTSGTYEQYF.

The chain uses TRBV3-1 (or the pseudogene TRBV3-2) and TRBJ1-3; TRBD1 aligns across 9 bases. Trimming removed 4 bases from V and 4 bases from J; junction bases left unmatched: 8. Germline CDR1 is LGHDT and CDR2 is YNNKEL (reference sequence). The CDR3 extends over 16 amino acids. CDR3 amino acids: CASSPTGGISGNTIYF. CDR3 DNA: TGTGCCAGCAGCCCTACAGGGGGCATTTCAGGAAACACCATATATTTT.

This clone appeared a few times. The chain uses TRBV18 and TRBJ1-1, with 7 bases identical to TRBD1. Germline-derived CDR1 and CDR2 are KGHSH and LQKENI. J gave up 0 bases and V 3 bases, and 4 bases lay outside the gene matches. The CDR3 runs 15 residues. The CDR3: CASSPRTGMNTEAFF. In nucleotides, the CDR3 is TGTGCCAGCTCACCCAGGACAGGTATGAACACTGAAGCTTTCTTT.

The rearrangement uses TRBV6-5 and TRBJ1-1, with D maybe TRBD1 (6 bases). The ends were cut back, 4 bases at V and 1 base at J, with 7 bases in the middle. Germline V gene sequence: CDR1 MNHEY, CDR2 SVGAGI. CDR3 size: 13 residues. The CDR3 protein is CASSSQGNTEAFF. CDR3 in DNA: TGTGCCAGCAGTTCACAGGGGAACACTGAAGCTTTCTTT.

The chain combines TRBV5-3 with TRBJ2-5; TRBD2 is a possible D gene (5 bases). TRBV5-3 belongs to the ORF category, with a function that is uncertain. V shed 4 bases and J shed 0 bases, with 10 bases lying between them. CDR3 length equals 14 residues. DNA of the CDR3: TGTGCCAGAAGCATGCGGGTGTACCAAGAGACCCAGTACTTC. It yields the protein CARSMRVYQETQYF.

The V call is TRBV4-3, the J call TRBJ2-1; 7 nucleotides agree with TRBD2. V was clipped by 0 bases and J by 8 bases; unmatched bases: 4. The CDR3 length is 14 residues. Germline CDR1 is LGHNA and CDR2 is YSLEER. This CDR3 is CASSQDPAGDEQFF. CDR3 sequence (DNA): TGCGCCAGCAGCCAAGACCCCGCGGGGGATGAGCAGTTCTTC.

J is TRBJ2-2 and V is TRBV7-2; D gene ambiguous. Germline CDR1 SGHTA, CDR2 FQGNSA. The CDR3 is 16 amino acids. The germline V and J ends were trimmed by 0 bases and 6 bases, with 14 bases remaining between them. CDR3 DNA sequence: TGTGCCAGCAGCTTAGCGTCTACCCTAGGAGCCGGGGAGCTGTTTTTT. Its translation is CASSLASTLGAGELFF.

This chain links TRBV27 with TRBJ2-7, with TRBD1 matching over 7 bases. This CDR3 is 12 amino acids long. Germline CDR1 is MNHEY and CDR2 is SMNVEV (reference sequence). V lost 5 bases to trimming and J lost 5 bases; unmatched junction nucleotides: 3. CDR3 residues: CASSHRGHEQYF. In DNA, the CDR3 is TGTGCCAGCAGTCACAGGGGCCACGAGCAGTACTTC.

The CDR3 loop is CASSSRPHGYTF. CDR3 DNA: TGTGCCAGCAGTTCCCGTCCCCATGGCTACACCTTC. The gene calls are TRBV28 and TRBJ1-2; D uncertain. The CDR3 covers 12 residues. From germline, CDR1 is MDHEN and CDR2 SYDVKM. Between the trimmed V and J ends, which lost 4 bases and 6 bases, there was a span of 9 bases.

This clone occurred once. V gene TRBV9 combines with J gene TRBJ2-6; 7 nucleotides agree with TRBD1. The V gene end was trimmed by 3 bases and the J gene end by 1 base; junction bases not matched to a gene: 10. The CDR3 has 18 residues. CDR1 and CDR2 from the germline V gene are SGDLS and YYNGEE. This CDR3 reads CASSARQGPGSGANVLTF. The CDR3 bases are TGTGCCAGCAGCGCAAGACAGGGCCCCGGATCTGGGGCCAACGTCCTGACTTTC.

On this clone itself: Other DNA sequences within the sample encode an identical CDR3. The chain links TRBV5-1 to TRBJ1-1; no reliable D call. Germline V gene data show CDR1 as SGHRS and CDR2 as YFSETQ. The germline V and J ends were trimmed by 4 bases and 0 bases, with 22 bases remaining between them. This CDR3 has 18 residues. CDR3 coding DNA: TGCGCCAGCAGCCCGGACCGGGCGACGACCGGGGTGAACACTGAAGCTTTCTTT. The encoded protein is CASSPDRATTGVNTEAFF.

The rearrangement links TRBV2 to TRBJ2-1, with D perhaps matching TRBD2 (7 bases). V lost 8 bases and J lost 0, with 23 bases in between. CDR3 length equals 18 residues. Germline V gene lookup returns CDR1 SNHLY and CDR2 FYNNEI. DNA of the CDR3: TGTGCCAGCTCCTCCGCCGGGGGGCGGGGAAGCTCCTACAATGAGCAGTTCTTC. Amino acids: CASSSAGGRGSSYNEQFF.

This rearrangement joins TRBV29-1 to TRBJ2-5; D is possibly TRBD2 (6 bases). This CDR3 contains 13 residues. Trimming took off 4 bases at V and 4 bases at J, with 13 bases between the two ends. Germline V gives CDR1 SQVTM, CDR2 ANQGSEA. In nucleotides, the CDR3 is TGCAGCGTTGGCCTGGCGGGGTCAGAGACCCAGTACTTC. Residues: CSVGLAGSETQYF.

This clone has just a few counts. V usage is TRBV6-5 and J usage is TRBJ1-2; a possible D gene is TRBD1 (6 bases). The CDR3 is made up of 11 amino acids. Trimming stripped 6 bases from V and 4 bases from J, with 6 bases between. Per the germline V gene, CDR1 is MNHEY and CDR2 is SVGAGI. The CDR3 nucleotides read TGTGCCAGCAGGGGGGCCTATGGCTACACCTTC. It encodes CASRGAYGYTF.

The chain combines TRBV5-1 with TRBJ1-1; 8 positions agree with TRBD1. With 0 bases clipped from V and 0 bases from J, the junction kept 13 bases outside the gene matches. Per germline, CDR1 SGHRS and CDR2 YFSETQ. The CDR3 has 19 residues. CDR3 sequence (DNA): TGCGCCAGCAGCTTGGGCGTGGTAGGACAGGGCCTTTTGAACACTGAAGCTTTCTTT. Its protein product is CASSLGVVGQGLLNTEAFF.

The chain has TRBV5-1 and TRBJ1-2, with 8 bases lining up with TRBD1. This CDR3 comprises 15 residues. Germline V gene data show CDR1 as SGHRS and CDR2 as YFSETQ. Trimming removed 4 bases from V and 0 bases from J; junction bases left unmatched: 5. The CDR3 DNA reads TGCGCCAGCAGCCCTCGGACAGGGACTAACTATGGCTACACCTTC. Residues: CASSPRTGTNYGYTF.

The V call is TRBV14, the J call TRBJ1-3; 7 bases are shared with TRBD1. The CDR3 has 16 residues. Germline values: CDR1 SGHDN, CDR2 FVKESK. V dropped 2 bases and J dropped 8; count of bases not matched to a gene: 12. The CDR3 sequence is CASSQPPEFTGDTIYF. CDR3 coding DNA: TGTGCCAGCAGCCAACCGCCAGAGTTTACAGGGGACACCATATATTTT.

The chain recombines TRBV5-1 with TRBJ2-7; the match to TRBD1 covers 9 bases. V gave up 3 bases and J gave up 4 bases; unmatched junction bases: 5. Germline loops: CDR1 SGHRS, CDR2 YFSETQ. The length of the CDR3 is 14 residues. This CDR3 reads CASSSGQGGYEQYF. Written as DNA, the CDR3 is TGCGCCAGCAGCTCGGGACAGGGAGGATACGAGCAGTACTTC.

This clone was seen a few times. The chain employs TRBV11-2 and TRBJ1-2, with D maybe TRBD1 (5 bases). Germline V gene data show CDR1 as SGHAT and CDR2 as FQNNGV. This CDR3 region has 14 residues. V shed 7 bases and J shed 4 bases, with 16 bases lying between them. The CDR3 DNA sequence: TGTGCCAGCACCAGGGTAGGTGCCGGCTATGGCTACACCTTC. This translates into CASTRVGAGYGYTF.

The CDR3: CSVPGQGSGYTF. The DNA of the CDR3 is TGCAGCGTTCCAGGACAGGGGAGTGGCTACACCTTC. The chain links TRBV29-1 to TRBJ1-2; 9 nucleotides align to TRBD1. The CDR3 loop spans 12 amino acids. Germline-derived CDR1 and CDR2 are SQVTM and ANQGSEA. The trim removed 5 bases at V and 7 bases at J, leaving 5 bases unmatched.

The rearrangement joins TRBV5-1 to TRBJ2-7, with 8 bases identical to TRBD1. This CDR3 comprises 14 residues. The germline CDR1 and CDR2 sequences are SGHRS and YFSETQ. Losses at the gene ends were 2 bases for V and 4 bases for J; bases not matched to a gene: 5. CDR3 DNA sequence: TGCGCCAGCAGCTTCCGGACAGGGAGGTACGAGCAGTACTTC. This sequence encodes CASSFRTGRYEQYF.